This record covers a single T cell receptor (beta chain). Its antigen is unidentified. The length of the CDR3 is 13 residues. CDR1 is MGHRA, CDR2 YSYEKL, per germline. V lost 4 bases to trimming and J lost 3 bases, with 10 bases between them. This entry is derived from a study of siplizumab effects on memory and regulatory T cells. The mixed lymphocyte reaction cells were held in coculture (37°C) for around six days. TCRdb's copy holds only in-frame clones and misses some; the assay was immunoSEQ multiplex PCR. The profile shows approximately 12,000 clones, approximately 45% of them singletons. Sequenced material: CFSE-low (dividing) CD8+ T cells sorted from an allogeneic mixed lymphocyte reaction. This chain joins TRBV4-1 and TRBJ2-7; no firm D call. This TCR was recovered from a human donor in good health; the cells came from an allogeneic mixed lymphocyte reaction. Some clones in this sample may be carry-over from other donors' samples. Written as DNA, the CDR3 is TGCGCCAGCAGCCTTGGTGATGGCTACGAGCAGTACTTC. It is translated as CASSLGDGYEQYF.